This TCR beta chain was identified in a study of cytomegalovirus exposure and HLA in healthy donors. Notes on this clone: Its antigen is still unknown.

This table comes from immunoSEQ multiplex PCR, and its TCRdb copy is limited to in-frame clones, with some not included. The sample consists of 70,000 to 75,000 clones, around 94% of them appearing once. There are 14 residues in the CDR3. CDR1 MNHNS and CDR2 SASEGT come from the germline V gene. Trimming removed 10 bases from V and 4 bases from J, with 17 bases in between. Findings of the study overall: Subsequent analysis found a tendency for first-cohort TCR clusters to co-occur within the 95 to 150 validation repertoires.

The chain couples TRBV6-1 to TRBJ1-3; D may be TRBD1 (6 bases). The sequenced sample consisted of PBMCs. The receptor was derived from a woman aged 18-30 years in good health and CMV-seropositive. The CDR3 loop is CATQITGSGNTIYF. The CDR3 DNA reads TGTGCCACCCAGATTACAGGGTCCGGAAACACCATATATTTT.